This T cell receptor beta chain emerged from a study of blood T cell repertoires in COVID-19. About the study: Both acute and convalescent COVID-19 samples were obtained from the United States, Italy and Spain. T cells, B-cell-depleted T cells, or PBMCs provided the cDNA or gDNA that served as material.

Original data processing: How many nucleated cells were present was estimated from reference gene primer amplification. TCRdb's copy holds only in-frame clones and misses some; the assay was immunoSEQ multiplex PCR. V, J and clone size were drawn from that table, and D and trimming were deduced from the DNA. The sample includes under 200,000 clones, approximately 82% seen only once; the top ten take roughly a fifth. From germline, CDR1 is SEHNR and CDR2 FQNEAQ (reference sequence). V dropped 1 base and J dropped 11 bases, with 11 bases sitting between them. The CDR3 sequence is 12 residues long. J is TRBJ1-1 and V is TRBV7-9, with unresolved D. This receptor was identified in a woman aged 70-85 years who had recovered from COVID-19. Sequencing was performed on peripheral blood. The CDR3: CASSLDPTSAFF. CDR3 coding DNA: TGTGCCAGCAGCTTAGACCCTACTTCGGCTTTCTTT.